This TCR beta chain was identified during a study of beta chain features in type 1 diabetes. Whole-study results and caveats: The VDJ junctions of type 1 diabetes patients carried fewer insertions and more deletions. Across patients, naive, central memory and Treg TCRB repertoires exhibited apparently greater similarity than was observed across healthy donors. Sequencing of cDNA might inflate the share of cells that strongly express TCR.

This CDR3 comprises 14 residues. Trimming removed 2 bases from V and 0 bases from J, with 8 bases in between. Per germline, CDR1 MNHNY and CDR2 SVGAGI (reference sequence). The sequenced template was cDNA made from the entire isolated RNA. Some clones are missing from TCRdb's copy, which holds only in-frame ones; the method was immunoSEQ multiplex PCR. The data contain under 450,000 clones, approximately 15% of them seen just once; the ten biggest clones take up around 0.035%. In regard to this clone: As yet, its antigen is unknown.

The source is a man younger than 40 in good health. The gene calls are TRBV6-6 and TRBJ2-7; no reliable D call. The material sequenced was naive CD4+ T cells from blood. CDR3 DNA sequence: TGTGCCAGCAGTTACGGCAGATACTCCTACGAGCAGTACGTC. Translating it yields CASSYGRYSYEQYV.